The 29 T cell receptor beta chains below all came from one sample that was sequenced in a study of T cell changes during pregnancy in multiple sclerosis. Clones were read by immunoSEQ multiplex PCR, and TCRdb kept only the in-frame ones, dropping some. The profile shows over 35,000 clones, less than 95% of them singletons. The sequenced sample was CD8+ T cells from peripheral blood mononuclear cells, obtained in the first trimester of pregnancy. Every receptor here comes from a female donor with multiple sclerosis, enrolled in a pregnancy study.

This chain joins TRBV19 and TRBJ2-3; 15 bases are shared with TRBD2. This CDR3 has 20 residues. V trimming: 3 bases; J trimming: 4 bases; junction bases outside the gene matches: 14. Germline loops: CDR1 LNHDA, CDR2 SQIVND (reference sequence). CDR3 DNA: TGTGCCAGTAGTATTAGGCTTTTGGGGACTAGCGGGAGGTTGGCAGATACGCAGTATTTT. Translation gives CASSIRLLGTSGRLADTQYF.

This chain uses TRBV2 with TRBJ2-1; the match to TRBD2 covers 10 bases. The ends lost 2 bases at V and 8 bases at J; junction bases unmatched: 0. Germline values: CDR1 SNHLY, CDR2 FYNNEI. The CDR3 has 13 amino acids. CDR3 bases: TGTGCCAGCAGTGAACTAGCGGGGGATGAGCAGTTCTTC. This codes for CASSELAGDEQFF.

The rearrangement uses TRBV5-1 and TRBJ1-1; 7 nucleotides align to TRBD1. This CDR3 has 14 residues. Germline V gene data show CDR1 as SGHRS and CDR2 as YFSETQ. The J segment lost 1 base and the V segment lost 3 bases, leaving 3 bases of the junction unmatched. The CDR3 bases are TGCGCCAGCAGCTCCGGACAGGCGAACACTGAAGCTTTCTTT. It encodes CASSSGQANTEAFF.

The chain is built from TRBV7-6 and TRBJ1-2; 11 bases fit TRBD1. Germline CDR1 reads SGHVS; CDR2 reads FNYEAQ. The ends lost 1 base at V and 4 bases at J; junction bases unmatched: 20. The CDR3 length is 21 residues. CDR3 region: CASSLVAGQIRTGGAGYGYTF. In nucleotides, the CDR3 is TGTGCCAGCAGCTTAGTAGCCGGTCAAATCAGGACAGGGGGCGCAGGCTATGGCTACACCTTC.

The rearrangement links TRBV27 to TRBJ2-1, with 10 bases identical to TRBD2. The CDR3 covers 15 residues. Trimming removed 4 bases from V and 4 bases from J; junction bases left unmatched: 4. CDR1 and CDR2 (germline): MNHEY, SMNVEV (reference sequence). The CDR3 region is CASSWSGGAYNEQFF. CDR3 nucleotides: TGTGCCAGCAGTTGGAGCGGGGGGGCTTACAATGAGCAGTTCTTC.

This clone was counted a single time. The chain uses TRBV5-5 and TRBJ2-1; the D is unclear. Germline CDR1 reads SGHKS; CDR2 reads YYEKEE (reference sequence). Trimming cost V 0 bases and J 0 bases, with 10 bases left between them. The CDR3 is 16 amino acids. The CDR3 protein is CASSLGLTSSYNEQFF. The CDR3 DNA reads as TGTGCCAGCAGCTTGGGTCTGACTTCCTCCTACAATGAGCAGTTCTTC.

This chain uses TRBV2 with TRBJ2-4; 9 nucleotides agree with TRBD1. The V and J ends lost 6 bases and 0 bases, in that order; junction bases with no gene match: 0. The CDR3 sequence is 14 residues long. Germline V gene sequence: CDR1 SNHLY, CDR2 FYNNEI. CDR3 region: CASRDRGAKNIQYF. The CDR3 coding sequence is TGTGCCAGCAGGGACAGGGGAGCCAAAAACATTCAGTACTTC. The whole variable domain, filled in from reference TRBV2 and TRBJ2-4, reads EPEVTQTPSHQVTQMGQEVILRCVPISNHLYFYWYRQILGQKVEFLVSFYNNEISEKSEIFDDQFSVERPDGSNFTLKIRSTKLEDSAMYFCASRDRGAKNIQYFGAGTRLSVL.

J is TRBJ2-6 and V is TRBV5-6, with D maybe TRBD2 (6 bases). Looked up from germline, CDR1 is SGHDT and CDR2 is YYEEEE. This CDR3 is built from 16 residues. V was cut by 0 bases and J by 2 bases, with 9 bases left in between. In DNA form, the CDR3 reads TGTGCCAGCAGCTTGGGGGGGGTAGCTGGGGCCAACGTCCTGACTTTC. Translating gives CASSLGGVAGANVLTF.

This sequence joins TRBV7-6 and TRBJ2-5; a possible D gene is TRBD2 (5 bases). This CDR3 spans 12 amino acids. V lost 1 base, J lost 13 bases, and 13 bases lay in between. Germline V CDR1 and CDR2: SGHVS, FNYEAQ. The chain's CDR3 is CASSLGLEAGYF. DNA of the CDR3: TGTGCCAGCAGCTTAGGACTGGAGGCAGGGTACTTC. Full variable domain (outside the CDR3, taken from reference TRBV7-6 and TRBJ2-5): GAGVSQSPRYKVTKRGQDVALRCDPISGHVSLYWYRQALGQGPEFLTYFNYEAQQDKSGLPNDRFSAERPEGSISTLTIQRTEQRDSAMYRCASSLGLEAGYFGPGTRLLVL.

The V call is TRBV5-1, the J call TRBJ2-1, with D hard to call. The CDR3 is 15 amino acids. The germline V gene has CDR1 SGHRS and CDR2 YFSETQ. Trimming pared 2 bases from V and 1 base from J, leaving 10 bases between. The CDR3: CASSFSASSYNEQFF. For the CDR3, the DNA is TGCGCCAGCAGCTTCTCGGCTAGTTCCTACAATGAGCAGTTCTTC.

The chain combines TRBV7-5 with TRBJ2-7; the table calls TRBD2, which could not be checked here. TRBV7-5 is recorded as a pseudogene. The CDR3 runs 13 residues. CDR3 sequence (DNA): TGTGTCAGAAGCTACCGCCAGGGGAGGGCCCAGTACTTC. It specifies CVRSYRQGRAQYF.

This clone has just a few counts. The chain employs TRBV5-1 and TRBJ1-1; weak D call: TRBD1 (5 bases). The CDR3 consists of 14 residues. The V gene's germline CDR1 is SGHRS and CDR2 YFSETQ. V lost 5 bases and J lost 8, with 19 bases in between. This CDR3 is CASRGGIGQNEAFF. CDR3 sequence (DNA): TGCGCCAGCAGGGGGGGGATAGGGCAGAACGAAGCTTTCTTT.

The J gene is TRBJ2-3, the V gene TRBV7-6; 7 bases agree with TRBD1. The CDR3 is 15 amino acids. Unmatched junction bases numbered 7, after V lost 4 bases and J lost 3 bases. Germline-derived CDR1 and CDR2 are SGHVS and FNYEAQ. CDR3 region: CASSSPTGVTDTQYF. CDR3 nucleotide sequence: TGTGCCAGCAGCTCGCCCACAGGGGTAACAGATACGCAGTATTTT.

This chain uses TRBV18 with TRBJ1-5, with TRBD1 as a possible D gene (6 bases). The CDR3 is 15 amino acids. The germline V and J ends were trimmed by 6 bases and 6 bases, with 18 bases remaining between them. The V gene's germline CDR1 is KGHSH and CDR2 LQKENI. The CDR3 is CASSQSGVGGQPQHF. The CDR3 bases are TGTGCCAGCTCTCAATCAGGGGTCGGTGGTCAGCCCCAGCATTTT.

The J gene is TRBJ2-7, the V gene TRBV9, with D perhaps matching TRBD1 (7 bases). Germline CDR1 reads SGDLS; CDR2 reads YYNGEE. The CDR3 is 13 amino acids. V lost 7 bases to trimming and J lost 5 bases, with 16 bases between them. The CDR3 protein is CASGGETGDEQYF. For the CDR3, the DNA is TGTGCCAGCGGCGGGGAAACAGGGGACGAGCAGTACTTC.

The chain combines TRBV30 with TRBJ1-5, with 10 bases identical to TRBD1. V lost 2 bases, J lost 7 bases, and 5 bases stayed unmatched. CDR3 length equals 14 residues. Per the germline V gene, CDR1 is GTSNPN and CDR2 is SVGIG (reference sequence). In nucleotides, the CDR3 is TGTGCCTGGAGTTCCGGGACAGGGGCGCAGCCCCAGCATTTT. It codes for CAWSSGTGAQPQHF.

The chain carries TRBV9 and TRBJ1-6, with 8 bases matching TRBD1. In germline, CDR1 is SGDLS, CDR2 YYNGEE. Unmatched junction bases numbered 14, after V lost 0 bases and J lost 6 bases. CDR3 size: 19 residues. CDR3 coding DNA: TGTGCCAGCAGCGTAGACCCCCTCAGGGGACAGGAGACTAATTCACCCCTCCACTTT. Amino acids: CASSVDPLRGQETNSPLHF. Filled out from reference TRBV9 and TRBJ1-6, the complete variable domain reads DSGVTQTPKHLITATGQRVTLRCSPRSGDLSVYWYQQSLDQGLQFLIQYYNGEERAKGNILERFSAQQFPDLHSELNLSSLELGDSALYFCASSVDPLRGQETNSPLHFGNGTRLTVT.

CDR3 loop: CASLGDSTYEQYF. For the CDR3, the DNA is TGCGCCAGCCTGGGGGACAGCACCTACGAGCAGTACTTC. The chain employs TRBV10-2 and TRBJ2-7; TRBD1 matches 7 bases. With V trimmed by 8 bases and J by 2 bases, 6 bases remained unmatched. CDR1 WSHSY and CDR2 SAAADI come from the germline V gene. The CDR3 extends over 13 amino acids.

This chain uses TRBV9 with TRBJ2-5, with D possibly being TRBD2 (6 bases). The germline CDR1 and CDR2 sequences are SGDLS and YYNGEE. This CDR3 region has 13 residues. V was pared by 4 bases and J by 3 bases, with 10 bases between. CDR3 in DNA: TGTGCCAGCAGCAATTGGGGGGAAGAGACCCAGTACTTC. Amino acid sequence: CASSNWGEETQYF.

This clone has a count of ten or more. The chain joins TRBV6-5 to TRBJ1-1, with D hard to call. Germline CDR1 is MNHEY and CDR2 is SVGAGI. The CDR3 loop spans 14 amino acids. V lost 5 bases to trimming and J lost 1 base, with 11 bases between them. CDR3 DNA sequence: TGTGCCAGCAGTGCGGGCCTTACGAACACTGAAGCTTTCTTT. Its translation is CASSAGLTNTEAFF.

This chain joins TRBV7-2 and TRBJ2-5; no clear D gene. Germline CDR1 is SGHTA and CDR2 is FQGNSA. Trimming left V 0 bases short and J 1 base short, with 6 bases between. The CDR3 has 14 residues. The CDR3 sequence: CASSLATVQETQYF. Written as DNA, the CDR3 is TGTGCCAGCAGCTTAGCCACAGTCCAAGAGACCCAGTACTTC. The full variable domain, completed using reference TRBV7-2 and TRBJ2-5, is GAGVSQSPSNKVTEKGKDVELRCDPISGHTALYWYRQSLGQGLEFLIYFQGNSAPDKSGLPSDRFSAERTGGSVSTLTIQRTQQEDSAVYLCASSLATVQETQYFGPGTRLLVL.

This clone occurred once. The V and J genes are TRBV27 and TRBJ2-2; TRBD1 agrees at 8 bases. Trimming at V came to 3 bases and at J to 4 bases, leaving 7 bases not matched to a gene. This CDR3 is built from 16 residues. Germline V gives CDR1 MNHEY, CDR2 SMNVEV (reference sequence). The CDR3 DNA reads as TGTGCCAGCAGTTTGCTCAGGACAGGGCGCACCGGGGAGCTGTTTTTT. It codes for CASSLLRTGRTGELFF.

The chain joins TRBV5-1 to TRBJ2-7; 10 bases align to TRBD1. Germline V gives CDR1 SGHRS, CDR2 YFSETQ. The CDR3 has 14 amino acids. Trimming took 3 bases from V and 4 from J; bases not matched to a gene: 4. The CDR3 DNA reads TGCGCCAGCAGCTGGGGGGACAGGGGTTACGAGCAGTACTTC. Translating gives CASSWGDRGYEQYF.

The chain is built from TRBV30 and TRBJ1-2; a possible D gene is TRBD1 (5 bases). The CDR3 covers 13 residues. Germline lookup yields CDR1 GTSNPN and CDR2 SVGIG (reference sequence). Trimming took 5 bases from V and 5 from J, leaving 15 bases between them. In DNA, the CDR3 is TGTGCCTGGGCGGCGGGGCAGGGTTATGGCTACACCTTC. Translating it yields CAWAAGQGYGYTF.

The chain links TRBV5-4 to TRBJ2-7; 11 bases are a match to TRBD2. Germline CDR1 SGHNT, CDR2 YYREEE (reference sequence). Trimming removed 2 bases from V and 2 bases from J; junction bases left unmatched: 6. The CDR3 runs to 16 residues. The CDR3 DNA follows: TGTGCCAGCAGCTTAACAGGACTAGCGGGCGCCTACGAGCAGTACTTC. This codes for CASSLTGLAGAYEQYF.

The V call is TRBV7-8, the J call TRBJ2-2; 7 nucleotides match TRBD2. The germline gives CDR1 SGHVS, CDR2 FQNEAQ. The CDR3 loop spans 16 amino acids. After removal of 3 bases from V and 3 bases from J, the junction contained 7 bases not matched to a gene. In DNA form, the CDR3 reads TGTGCCAGCAGCTTCCTAGCGGAGGTGCACACCGGGGAGCTGTTTTTT. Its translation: CASSFLAEVHTGELFF. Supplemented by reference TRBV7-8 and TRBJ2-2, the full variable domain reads GAGVSQSPRYKVAKRGQDVALRCDPISGHVSLFWYQQALGQGPEFLTYFQNEAQLDKSGLPSDRFFAERPEGSVSTLKIQRTQQEDSAVYLCASSFLAEVHTGELFFGEGSRLTVL.

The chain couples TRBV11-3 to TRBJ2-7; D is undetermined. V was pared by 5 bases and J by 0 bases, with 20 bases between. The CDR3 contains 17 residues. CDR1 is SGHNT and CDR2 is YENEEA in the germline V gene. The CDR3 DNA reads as TGTGCCAGCAGCCCATACCGTTTAAGTTATAGCTCCTACGAGCAGTACTTC. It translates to CASSPYRLSYSSYEQYF.

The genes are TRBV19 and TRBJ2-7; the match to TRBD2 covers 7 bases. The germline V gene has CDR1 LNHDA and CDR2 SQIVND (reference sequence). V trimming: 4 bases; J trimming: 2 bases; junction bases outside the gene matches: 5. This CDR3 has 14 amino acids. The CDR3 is CASSKTSSAYEQYF. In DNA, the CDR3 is TGTGCCAGTAGTAAGACTAGCTCCGCCTACGAGCAGTACTTC.

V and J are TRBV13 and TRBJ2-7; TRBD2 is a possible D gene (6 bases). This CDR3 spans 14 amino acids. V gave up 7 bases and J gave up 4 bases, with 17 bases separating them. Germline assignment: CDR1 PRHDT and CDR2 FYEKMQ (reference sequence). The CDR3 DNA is TGTGCCAGCACCCCCGGACTAATTGGTTACGAGCAGTACTTC. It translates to CASTPGLIGYEQYF. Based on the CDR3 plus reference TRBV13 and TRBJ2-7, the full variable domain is AAGVIQSPRHLIKEKRETATLKCYPIPRHDTVYWYQQGPGQDPQFLISFYEKMQSDKGSIPDRFSAQQFSDYHSELNMSSLELGDSALYFCASTPGLIGYEQYFGPGTRLTVT.